The present TCR beta chain was sequenced within a study of blood T cell repertoires in COVID-19. Overall study context: The cDNA or gDNA used as material had been derived from T cells, B-cell-depleted T cells, or PBMCs.

The CDR3 length is 14 residues. Trimming shortened V by 2 bases and J by 0 bases, and 7 bases separated the two germline ends. The germline V gene encodes CDR1 LNHNV and CDR2 YYDKDF (reference sequence). The table lists this clone with a count of one. The table came from immunoSEQ multiplex PCR; TCRdb's copy has only in-frame clones and leaves some out. This repertoire shows about 300,000 clones, approximately 89% found once; its top ten account for 2.9%. V gene TRBV15 combines with J gene TRBJ1-1, with D perhaps matching TRBD1 (5 bases). The sequenced sample consisted of PBMCs or T cells enriched from blood (not recorded which). The source of this sequence is a woman aged 45-59 years who had been exposed to COVID-19. Here the CDR3 reads CATSRWGVNTEAFF. The DNA of the CDR3 is TGTGCCACCAGCAGATGGGGGGTGAACACTGAAGCTTTCTTT.